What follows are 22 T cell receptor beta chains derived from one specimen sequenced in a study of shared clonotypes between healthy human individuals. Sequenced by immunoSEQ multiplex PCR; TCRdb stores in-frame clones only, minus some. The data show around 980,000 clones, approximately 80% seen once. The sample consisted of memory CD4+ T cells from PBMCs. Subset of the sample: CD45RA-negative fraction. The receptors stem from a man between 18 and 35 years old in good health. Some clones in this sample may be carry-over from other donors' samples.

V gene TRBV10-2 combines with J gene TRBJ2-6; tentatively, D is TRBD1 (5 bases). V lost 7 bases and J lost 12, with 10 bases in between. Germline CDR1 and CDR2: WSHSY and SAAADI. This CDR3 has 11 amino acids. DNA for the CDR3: TGCGCCAGCACGCAGGGAAGCGTCCTGACTTTC. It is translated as CASTQGSVLTF.

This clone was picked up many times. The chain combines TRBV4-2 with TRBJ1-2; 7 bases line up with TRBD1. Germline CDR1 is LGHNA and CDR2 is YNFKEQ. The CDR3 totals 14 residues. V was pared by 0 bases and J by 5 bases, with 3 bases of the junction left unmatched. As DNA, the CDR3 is TGTGCCAGCAGCCAAGATCGGGACAGTTATGGCTACACCTTC. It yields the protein CASSQDRDSYGYTF.

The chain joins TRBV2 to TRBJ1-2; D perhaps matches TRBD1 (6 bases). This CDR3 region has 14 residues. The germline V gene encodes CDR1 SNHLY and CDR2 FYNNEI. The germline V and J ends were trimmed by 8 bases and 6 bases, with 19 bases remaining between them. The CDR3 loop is CASLPDRNTHGYTF. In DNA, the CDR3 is TGTGCCAGCCTCCCGGACAGAAATACTCATGGCTACACCTTC.

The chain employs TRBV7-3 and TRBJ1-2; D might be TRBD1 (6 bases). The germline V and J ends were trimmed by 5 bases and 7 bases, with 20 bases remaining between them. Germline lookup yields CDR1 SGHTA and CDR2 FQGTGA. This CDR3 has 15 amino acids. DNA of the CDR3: TGTGCCAGCAGCCCCACCGGGGGGGCGGTAATTGGCTACACCTTC. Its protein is CASSPTGGAVIGYTF.

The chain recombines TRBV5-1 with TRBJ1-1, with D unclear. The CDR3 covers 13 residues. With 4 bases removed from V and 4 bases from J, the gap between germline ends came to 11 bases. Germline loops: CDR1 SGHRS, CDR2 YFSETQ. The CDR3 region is CASSTQSGTEAFF. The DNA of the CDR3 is TGCGCCAGCAGCACCCAATCTGGCACTGAAGCTTTCTTT. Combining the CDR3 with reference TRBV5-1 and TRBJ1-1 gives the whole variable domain KAGVTQTPRYLIKTRGQQVTLSCSPISGHRSVSWYQQTPGQGLQFLFEYFSETQRNKGNFPGRFSGRQFSNSRSEMNVSTLELGDSALYLCASSTQSGTEAFFGQGTRLTVV.

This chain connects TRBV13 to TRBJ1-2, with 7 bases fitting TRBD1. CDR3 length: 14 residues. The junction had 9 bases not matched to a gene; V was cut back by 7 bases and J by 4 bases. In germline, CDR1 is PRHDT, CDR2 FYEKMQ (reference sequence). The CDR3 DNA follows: TGTGCCAGCAACCCCCGGGACAGAATCTATGGCTACACCTTC. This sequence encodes CASNPRDRIYGYTF.

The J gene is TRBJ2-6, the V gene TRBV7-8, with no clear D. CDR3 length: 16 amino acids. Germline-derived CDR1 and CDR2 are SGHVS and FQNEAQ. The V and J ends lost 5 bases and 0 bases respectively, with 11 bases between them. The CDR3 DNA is TGTGCCAGCAGCCCCTCTGGCACCTCTGGGGCCAACGTCCTGACTTTC. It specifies CASSPSGTSGANVLTF.

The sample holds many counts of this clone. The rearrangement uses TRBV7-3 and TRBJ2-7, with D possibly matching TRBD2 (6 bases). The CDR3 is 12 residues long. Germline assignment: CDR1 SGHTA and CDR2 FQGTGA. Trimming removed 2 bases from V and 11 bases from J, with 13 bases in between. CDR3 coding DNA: TGTGCCAGCAGCTTAGGAGGGAGCGAAAAGTACTTC. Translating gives CASSLGGSEKYF. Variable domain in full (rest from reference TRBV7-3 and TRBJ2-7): GAGVSQTPSNKVTEKGKYVELRCDPISGHTALYWYRQSLGQGPEFLIYFQGTGAADDSGLPNDRFFAVRPEGSVSTLKIQRTERGDSAVYLCASSLGGSEKYFGPGTRLTVT.

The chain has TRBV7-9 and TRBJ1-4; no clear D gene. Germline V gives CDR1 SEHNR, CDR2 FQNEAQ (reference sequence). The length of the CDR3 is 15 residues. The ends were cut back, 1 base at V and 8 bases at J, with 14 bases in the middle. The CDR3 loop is CASSLGSGRGEKLFF. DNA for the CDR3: TGTGCCAGCAGCTTAGGGTCTGGGAGAGGCGAAAAACTGTTTTTT.

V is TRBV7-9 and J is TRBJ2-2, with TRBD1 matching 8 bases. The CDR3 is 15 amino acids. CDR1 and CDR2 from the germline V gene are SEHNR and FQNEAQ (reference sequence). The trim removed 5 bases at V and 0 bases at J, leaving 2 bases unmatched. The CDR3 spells CASSLDRANTGELFF. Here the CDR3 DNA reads TGTGCCAGCAGCCTGGACAGGGCGAACACCGGGGAGCTGTTTTTT.

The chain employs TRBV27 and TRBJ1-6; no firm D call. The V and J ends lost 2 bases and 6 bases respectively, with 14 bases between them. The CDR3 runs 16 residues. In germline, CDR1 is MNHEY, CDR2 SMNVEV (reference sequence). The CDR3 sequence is CASSLDHSEVNSPLHF. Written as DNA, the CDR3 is TGTGCCAGCAGTTTAGATCACAGCGAGGTTAATTCACCCCTCCACTTT.

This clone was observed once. The CDR3 protein is CASRPPGLVPEAFF. In nucleotides, the CDR3 is TGTGCCAGCAGACCCCCCGGACTTGTTCCTGAAGCTTTCTTT. The V call is TRBV6-5, the J call TRBJ1-1, with D unclear. Looked up from germline, CDR1 is MNHEY and CDR2 is SVGAGI. This CDR3 spans 14 amino acids. V was clipped by 6 bases and J by 6 bases, with 17 bases between them.

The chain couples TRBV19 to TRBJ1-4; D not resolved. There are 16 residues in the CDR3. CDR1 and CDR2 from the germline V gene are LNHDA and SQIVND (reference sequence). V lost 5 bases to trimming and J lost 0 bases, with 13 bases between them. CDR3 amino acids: CASSASRAATNEKLFF. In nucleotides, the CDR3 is TGTGCCAGTAGTGCCTCACGGGCAGCAACTAATGAAAAACTGTTTTTT.

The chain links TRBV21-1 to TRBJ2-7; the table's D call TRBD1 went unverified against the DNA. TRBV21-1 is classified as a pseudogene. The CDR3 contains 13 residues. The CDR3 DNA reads TGTGCCAGCAGCAAAGTCCAGGCGTACGAGCAGTACTTC. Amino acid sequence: CASSKVQAYEQYF.

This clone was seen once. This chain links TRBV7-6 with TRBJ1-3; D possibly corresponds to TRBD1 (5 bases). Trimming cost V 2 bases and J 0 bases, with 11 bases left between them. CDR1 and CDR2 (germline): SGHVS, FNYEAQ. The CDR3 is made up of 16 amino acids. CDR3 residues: CASSLLGPASGNTIYF. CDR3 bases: TGTGCCAGCAGCTTACTGGGGCCGGCCTCTGGAAACACCATATATTTT.

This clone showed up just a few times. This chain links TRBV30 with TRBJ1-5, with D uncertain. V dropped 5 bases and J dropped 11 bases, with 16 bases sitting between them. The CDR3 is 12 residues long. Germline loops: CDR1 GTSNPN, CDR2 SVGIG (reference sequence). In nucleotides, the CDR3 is TGTGCCTGGGATCACAAGGGAGAGACCCAGCATTTT. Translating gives CAWDHKGETQHF.

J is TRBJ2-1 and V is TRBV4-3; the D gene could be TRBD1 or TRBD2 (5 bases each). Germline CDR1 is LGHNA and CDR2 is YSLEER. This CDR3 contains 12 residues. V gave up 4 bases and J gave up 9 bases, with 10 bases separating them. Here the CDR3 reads CASSRRESEQFF. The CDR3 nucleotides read TGCGCCAGCAGCCGCAGGGAGAGTGAGCAGTTCTTC.

The CDR3 sequence is CASSQDRLDRGYGYTF. CDR3 DNA: TGCGCCAGCAGCCAAGACAGACTGGACAGGGGCTATGGCTACACCTTC. V and J are TRBV4-1 and TRBJ1-2; 9 bases map to TRBD1. The V gene end was trimmed by 0 bases and the J gene end by 4 bases; junction bases not matched to a gene: 6. The CDR3 contains 16 residues. Germline assignment: CDR1 MGHRA and CDR2 YSYEKL.

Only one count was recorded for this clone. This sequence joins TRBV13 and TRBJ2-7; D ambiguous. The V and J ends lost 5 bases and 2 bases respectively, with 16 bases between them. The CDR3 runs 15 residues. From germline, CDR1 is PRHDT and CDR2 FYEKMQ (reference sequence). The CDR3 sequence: CASSARYPTPYEQYF. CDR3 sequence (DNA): TGTGCCAGCAGCGCTAGATACCCCACCCCCTACGAGCAGTACTTC.

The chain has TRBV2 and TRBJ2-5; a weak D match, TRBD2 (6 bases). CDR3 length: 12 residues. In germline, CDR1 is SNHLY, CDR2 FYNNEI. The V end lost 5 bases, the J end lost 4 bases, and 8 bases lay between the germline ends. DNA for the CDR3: TGTGCCAGCAGTCGGGAGAGAGAGACCCAGTACTTC. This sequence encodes CASSRERETQYF.

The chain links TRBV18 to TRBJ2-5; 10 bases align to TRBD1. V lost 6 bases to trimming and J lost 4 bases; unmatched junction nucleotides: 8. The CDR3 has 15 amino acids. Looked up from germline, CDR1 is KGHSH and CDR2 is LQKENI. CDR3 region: CASSRPGQGRETQYF. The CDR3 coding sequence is TGTGCCAGCTCCCGACCGGGACAGGGGAGAGAGACCCAGTACTTC.

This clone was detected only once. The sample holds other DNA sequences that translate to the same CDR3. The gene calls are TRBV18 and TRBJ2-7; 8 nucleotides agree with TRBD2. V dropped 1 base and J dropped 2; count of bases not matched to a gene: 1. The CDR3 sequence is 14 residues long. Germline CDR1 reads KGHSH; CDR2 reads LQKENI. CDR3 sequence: CASSPLAGTYEQYF. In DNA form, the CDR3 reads TGTGCCAGCTCACCACTAGCGGGGACCTACGAGCAGTACTTC.